Sequencing of this T cell receptor beta chain was carried out in a study of blood T cell repertoires in COVID-19. Whole-study context: Specimens from acute and convalescent COVID-19 originated in the United States, Italy and Spain. The analysed material was cDNA or gDNA that came from T cells, B-cell-depleted T cells, or PBMCs.

The CDR3 runs 13 residues. CDR1 ENHRY and CDR2 SYGVKD come from the germline V gene. V lost 7 bases to trimming and J lost 4 bases, with 13 bases between them. Methods used by the authors: Estimated nucleated cell counts came from reference gene primer amplification. Only in-frame clones appear in the TCRdb table, and some are missing; sequencing was by immunoSEQ multiplex PCR. Clone size and the V and J calls come from that table; the DNA yielded D and trimming. The sample gives fewer than 95,000 clones, 88% of which show up once; nearly 5% is in the top ten. Material for sequencing was peripheral blood. This chain links TRBV10-3 with TRBJ2-5, with D perhaps TRBD2 (7 bases). This receptor was obtained from a woman of 80 years or more with acute or convalescent COVID-19. The CDR3 region has the DNA TGTGCCATCAAGGGGGAGGGGGGAGAGACCCAGTACTTC. This codes for CAIKGEGGETQYF.